This T cell receptor beta chain was retrieved from a study of memory CD8 T cells in hepatitis C reinfection (dated by TCRdb to about 2017). Broadly, across the study: Three donors spontaneously resolved two consecutive HCV infections, while two donors cleared a primary infection but became chronically infected after reinfection. HCV reinfection was defined as a positive HCV RNA test following two negative tests taken at least 60 days apart. Peak reinfection samples were obtained 3 to 8 weeks after detection of reinfection. The peak reinfection time point was selected on the basis of previously published longitudinal tetramer+ CD8 T cell frequency data. Several reinfection cases with stored pre-reinfection samples were identified between about 2009 and 2013. In the reinfection study, participants who had resolved a prior HCV infection were followed every 3 months. Across an HCV reinfection episode in about 5 donors, the study followed the TCR beta repertoire of virus-specific CD8 T cells over time.

The library was obtained by the immunoSEQ multiplex PCR assay. Genomic DNA was extracted from the sorted cells, and Adaptive Biotechnologies' automated high-throughput method was used to sequence the TCR beta V, D and J regions. A two-step, bias-controlled multiplex PCR was used to amplify the CDR3 regions. An Illumina instrument was used to sequence the amplified TCR beta libraries. In the paper's pipeline: Demultiplexed reads were processed to reduce amplification and sequencing bias, and CDR3 sequences were assigned to gene families using the IMGT database. ImmunoSEQ software version 2.0 was used to analyze repertoire data. Out-of-frame sequences and sequences containing stop codons in the CDR3 were removed from the clonotype lists. Clonotypes below 0.01% frequency were excluded because they corresponded to less than one cell. Richness was computed as observed richness divided by input cell number, and evenness as Shannon entropy divided by log observed richness. Repertoire diversity and similarity between time points were quantified using Simpson diversity and Morisita-Horn overlap indices. Each clonotype was placed into one of four groups: dominant (>1%), sub-dominant (0.5-0.99%), low abundance (0.1-0.49%) or lowest abundance (<0.1%). A germline index was calculated as total CDR3 length minus total nucleotide additions, divided by total CDR3 length. Here the immuneACCESS table is served through TCRdb, limited to in-frame sequences with V and J called. Missing clones are a known gap in these copies; in checked studies unresolved V genes cover under half, and the rest lacks a known reason. The V and J calls and clone size were taken over from that table, and D and trimming were inferred from the DNA. A total of 35,000 to 50,000 clones appear in this sample, approximately 90% of them only once. More than 0.95% of the sample belongs to the ten largest clones.

Of note for this clone: No cognate antigen has been identified for it. No base-level quality is on record; no much larger clone is a single base apart.

The CDR1 and CDR2 encoded by the germline V gene are SNHLY and FYNNEI. Unmatched junction bases come to 4, with V trimmed by 4 bases and J by 2 bases. Counted from cysteine to phenylalanine, this CDR3 has 16 amino acids. The kept DNA is CDR3 alone, 48 bases in frame from the first base. General findings and caveats noted by the study authors: Because the study included only four to six donors, definitive conclusions about public clonotypes linked to secondary clearance could not be reached.

Sample time point, as interpreted from the label and publication: peak reinfection, 3 to 8 weeks after reinfection detection. Sorted cells were sequenced directly ex vivo, without in vitro expansion prior to TCR sequencing. The donors were people who inject drugs and were enrolled in Canada's Montreal Acute Hepatitis C Cohort Study (HEPCO). As controls, total naive CD8 T cells, sorted as viable CD3+ CD8+ CD45RO-, were obtained from two donors at each of the three reinfection time points. Before sorting, cryopreserved peripheral blood mononuclear cells were thawed and used as the source for purifying CD8 T cells. CD8 T cells were enriched by negative selection with the MACS CD8+ T cell Isolation Kit. Cells were sorted on a BD FACSAria II sorter running FACSDiva software, and FlowJo was used to analyze the data.

This chain is built from TRBV2 and TRBJ2-3; 12 bases in between match TRBD2. The source material was naive CD8+ T cells sorted from blood. What the cell subset or site label conveys for this sample: total naive CD8+CD45RO- T cells. This receptor was obtained from a man between 18 and 29 years old with hepatitis C virus infection. The DNA is as follows: TGTGCCAGCAGTGGGCTAGCGGGAGGGCCCACAGATACGCAGTATTTT. This yields the protein CASSGLAGGPTDTQYF.